These T cell receptor beta chains were read from a single sample in a study of beta chain features in type 1 diabetes. The repertoire was sequenced with immunoSEQ multiplex PCR; TCRdb's copy has only in-frame clones and lacks some. The sample has some 250,000 clones; under 13% are singletons. Sequencing was performed on naive CD4+ T cells from blood. These receptors were taken from a man aged 25-45 years with type 1 diabetes. CDR3s include the opening cysteine and the closing phenylalanine or tryptophan. The D gene is left open where the match is weak. Where a row states a size, it is once, few, many or the class of an expanded clone; other rows omit it.

v_gene	len	abundance	j_gene	d_gene	CDR3aa	CDR3nt
TRBV4-3	18	few	TRBJ2-2	TRBD2	CASSQGTGTSGYTGELFF	TGCGCCAGCAGCCAAGGGACAGGGACTAGCGGATACACCGGGGAGCTGTTTTTT
TRBV25-1	15	few	TRBJ1-3	.	CASSDARGSGNTIYF	TGTGCCAGCAGTGACGCCAGGGGCTCTGGAAACACCATATATTTT
TRBV5-1	13	few	TRBJ2-7	.	CASSLVERYEQYF	TGCGCCAGCAGCTTGGTGGAGCGGTACGAGCAGTACTTC
TRBV6-6	11	few	TRBJ1-2	.	CASTTAYGYTF	TGTGCCAGCACGACAGCGTATGGCTACACCTTC
TRBV29-1	13	.	TRBJ2-7	.	CSVGLPSSYEQYF	TGCAGCGTCGGACTACCGAGCTCCTACGAGCAGTACTTC
TRBV28	15	.	TRBJ2-7	.	CASSLSLGGAYEQYF	TGTGCCAGCAGTTTGTCCCTAGGAGGGGCCTACGAGCAGTACTTC
TRBV18	13	.	TRBJ1-2	TRBD1	CASSPDRDYGYTF	TGTGCCAGCTCACCCGACAGGGACTATGGCTACACCTTC
TRBV4-1	16	few	TRBJ1-2	TRBD1	CASSQPWTGWVYGYTF	TGCGCCAGCAGCCAGCCTTGGACAGGGTGGGTCTATGGCTACACCTTC
TRBV30	20	few	TRBJ2-5	TRBD2	CAWSLVPWTSGGTGQETQYF	TGTGCCTGGAGTCTGGTACCGTGGACTAGCGGGGGCACCGGCCAAGAGACCCAGTACTTC
TRBV30	13	.	TRBJ1-5	.	CAWGRGSNQPQHF	TGTGCCTGGGGGCGGGGGAGCAATCAGCCCCAGCATTTT
TRBV4-3	14	few	TRBJ2-3	TRBD1	CASSPGQGTDTQYF	TGCGCCAGCAGCCCCGGACAGGGCACAGATACGCAGTATTTT
TRBV18	15	.	TRBJ2-1	.	CASSVGLSSYNEQFF	TGTGCCAGCTCTGTGGGGCTTAGCTCCTACAATGAGCAGTTCTTC
TRBV9	14	.	TRBJ2-6	.	CASSPGPGANVLTF	TGTGCCAGCAGCCCAGGGCCTGGGGCCAACGTCCTGACTTTC
TRBV29-1	12	few	TRBJ2-3	TRBD2	CSAGGGGDTQYF	TGCAGCGCCGGGGGGGGTGGAGATACGCAGTATTTT
TRBV15	15	few	TRBJ2-7	.	CATSRDLPARLEQYF	TGTGCCACCAGCAGAGATCTTCCCGCGCGACTGGAGCAGTACTTC
TRBV9	14	few	TRBJ2-7	.	CASSVGVLSYEQYF	TGTGCCAGCAGCGTAGGCGTACTTTCCTACGAGCAGTACTTC
TRBV7-2	15	.	TRBJ2-7	TRBD1	CASSLGQGSSYEQYF	TGTGCCAGCAGCTTGGGACAGGGGAGCTCCTACGAGCAGTACTTC
TRBV29-1	12	.	TRBJ2-5	TRBD1	CSVDQGEETQYF	TGCAGCGTTGATCAGGGGGAGGAGACCCAGTACTTC
TRBV25-1	16	.	TRBJ2-5	.	CASSEFWTTIQETQYF	TGTGCCAGCAGTGAATTCTGGACAACAATCCAAGAGACCCAGTACTTC
TRBV27	15	.	TRBJ1-6	.	CASSLEGLLGSPLHF	TGTGCCAGCAGTTTGGAGGGTTTGTTGGGTTCACCCCTCCACTTT
TRBV11-3	13	few	TRBJ1-1	.	CASSLGWQGEAFF	TGTGCCAGCAGCTTGGGTTGGCAGGGAGAAGCTTTCTTT
TRBV11-1	16	few	TRBJ1-1	.	CASSLVAQAMNTEAFF	TGTGCCAGCAGCTTAGTTGCCCAGGCCATGAACACTGAAGCTTTCTTT
TRBV28	13	few	TRBJ1-2	.	CASSLDSLYGYTF	TGTGCCAGCAGTTTGGACAGCCTTTATGGCTACACCTTC
TRBV6-5	11	.	TRBJ1-2	.	CASMQDYGYTF	TGTGCCAGCATGCAGGACTATGGCTACACCTTC
TRBV5-1	15	few	TRBJ1-6	TRBD1	CASSLRQGAGSPLHF	TGCGCCAGCAGCTTGCGTCAGGGGGCTGGTTCACCCCTCCACTTT
TRBV28	14	.	TRBJ2-5	.	CASSSRDSQETQYF	TGTGCCAGCAGTTCCCGGGACTCTCAAGAGACCCAGTACTTC
TRBV18	16	few	TRBJ2-7	TRBD2	CASSPQLAGGTYEQYF	TGTGCCAGCTCACCACAGTTAGCGGGGGGTACCTACGAGCAGTACTTC
TRBV7-9	14	few	TRBJ2-7	.	CASSFSPGFYEQYF	TGTGCCAGCAGCTTTTCCCCCGGGTTCTACGAGCAGTACTTC
TRBV6-5	15	few	TRBJ1-3	.	CASSYSTGSGNTIYF	TGTGCCAGCAGTTACTCGACAGGCAGCGGAAACACCATATATTTT
TRBV7-8	13	.	TRBJ2-1	TRBD1	CASSLDRGREQFF	TGTGCCAGCAGCTTAGACAGGGGCCGTGAGCAGTTCTTC
TRBV7-3	15	.	TRBJ2-1	.	CASSSLGDSFNEQFF	TGTGCCAGCAGCTCCCTAGGGGACTCCTTCAATGAGCAGTTCTTC
TRBV6-5	16	few	TRBJ2-3	.	CASSYSGGLGTDTQYF	TGTGCCAGCAGTTACTCCGGGGGGCTTGGTACAGATACGCAGTATTTT
TRBV5-4	15	.	TRBJ2-1	TRBD2	CASSLDAGAYNEQFF	TGTGCCAGCAGCTTGGACGCGGGGGCCTACAATGAGCAGTTCTTC
TRBV7-9	13	.	TRBJ1-6	TRBD1	CASSSRDSLPLHF	TGTGCCAGCAGCTCCAGGGACAGTTTACCCCTCCACTTT
TRBV11-2	12	few	TRBJ2-5	.	CASSLSEETQYF	TGTGCCAGCAGCTTGAGTGAAGAGACCCAGTACTTC
TRBV5-1	15	few	TRBJ1-2	.	CASSTELGAHRGYTF	TGCGCCAGCAGCACCGAGTTGGGGGCCCATCGAGGCTACACCTTC
TRBV7-2	17	few	TRBJ1-5	TRBD1	CASSPSSTGGGRQPQHF	TGTGCCAGCAGCCCCTCCTCAACAGGGGGCGGGCGTCAGCCCCAGCATTTT
TRBV2	15	.	TRBJ1-1	.	CASSESPRVGTEAFF	TGTGCCAGCAGCGAATCGCCCAGGGTTGGCACTGAAGCTTTCTTT
TRBV18	14	.	TRBJ2-1	TRBD1	CASKGQGLNNEQFF	TGTGCCAGCAAGGGACAGGGCCTTAACAATGAGCAGTTCTTC
TRBV29-1	13	few	TRBJ1-2	TRBD1	CSARGDSPSGYTF	TGCAGCGCTCGAGGGGACAGTCCCTCGGGGTACACCTTC
TRBV2	13	few	TRBJ2-1	.	CASSERHYNEQFF	TGTGCCAGCAGTGAACGACACTACAATGAGCAGTTCTTC
TRBV13	16	.	TRBJ2-4	.	CASSSFPDRAKNIQYF	TGTGCCAGCAGCTCCTTCCCTGACAGGGCCAAAAACATTCAGTACTTC
TRBV5-1	15	.	TRBJ2-2	TRBD2	CATSPTSSPTGELFF	TGCGCCACCTCGCCGACTAGCTCCCCCACCGGGGAGCTGTTTTTT
TRBV6-1	13	few	TRBJ1-1	TRBD1	CASIKDRDTEAFF	TGTGCCAGCATCAAGGACAGGGACACTGAAGCTTTCTTT
TRBV9	14	few	TRBJ2-1	TRBD1	CASSPGQGRNEQFF	TGTGCCAGCAGTCCGGGACAGGGTCGAAATGAGCAGTTCTTC
TRBV29-1	13	.	TRBJ1-1	TRBD1	CSAVTGWGTEAFF	TGCAGCGCCGTGACAGGGTGGGGTACTGAAGCTTTCTTT
TRBV6-5	15	few	TRBJ2-6	.	CASSWLDGEDNVLTF	TGTGCCAGCAGTTGGTTGGATGGCGAGGACAACGTCCTGACTTTC
TRBV5-1	14	.	TRBJ2-5	.	CASSLASGEETQYF	TGCGCCAGCAGCTTGGCCTCGGGGGAGGAGACCCAGTACTTC
TRBV7-9	14	.	TRBJ2-5	.	CASSSWGLTETQYF	TGTGCCAGCAGCTCATGGGGGCTGACAGAGACCCAGTACTTC
TRBV14	14	few	TRBJ1-1	.	CASSQLGLNTEAFF	TGTGCCAGCAGCCAACTGGGGCTCAACACTGAAGCTTTCTTT